These 29 T cell receptor beta chains originate from one sample sequenced in a study of post-analysis software for immune sequencing data. Study observations and caveats: When patients were compared with controls, a handful of TRBV segments were more frequent, TRBV5-6, TRBV5-1 and TRBV20-1 among them.

The antigens these receptors bind are not known. Unique molecular identifiers were present in the TCR beta cDNA libraries. TCRdb re-called the PCR reads with MiXCR, one entry per CDR3 protein. The repertoire holds about 540,000 distinct CDR3 sequences, with approximately 34% as singletons. The sample was blood. These receptors came from a girl between 2 and 17 years old with multiple sclerosis.

This rearrangement joins TRBV12-3 or TRBV12-4 to TRBJ1-6; D unclear. The CDR3 spans 13 residues. Deletions cut 5 bases from V and 6 bases from J, with 8 bases between. This CDR3 is CASSPYVNSPLHF. The CDR3, as DNA: TGTGCCAGCAGTCCCTACGTTAATTCACCCCTCCACTTT.

V usage is TRBV11-2 and J usage is TRBJ1-1, with D unresolved. Trimming shortened V by 5 bases and J by 4 bases, and 8 bases separated the two germline ends. This CDR3 region has 12 residues. CDR1 and CDR2 (germline): SGHAT, FQNNGV. CDR3 DNA: TGTGCCAGCAGCCGGTCGAGCACTGAAGCTTTCTTT. Translation: CASSRSSTEAFF.

This clonotype has just a few counts. The chain joins TRBV28 to TRBJ2-5; D unresolved. Per the germline V gene, CDR1 is MDHEN and CDR2 is SYDVKM. Trimming removed 5 bases at V and 2 bases at J, with 6 bases between. The CDR3 totals 12 residues. For the CDR3, the DNA is TGTGCCAGCAGTACACAGCAAGAGACCCAGTACTTC. It codes for CASSTQQETQYF.

A note on this clonotype: Compared with germline, one end of the junction differs, possibly owing to a read error. The chain is built from TRBV29-1 and TRBJ1-4; D uncertain. CDR3 length equals 11 residues. Germline assignment: CDR1 SQVTM and CDR2 ANQGSEA. CDR3 residues: CSGKIGENLFF. The CDR3 DNA is TGCAGCGGGAAAATTGGTGAAAACCTGTTTTTT. The complete variable domain, with remaining parts taken from reference TRBV29-1 and TRBJ1-4, reads SAVISQKPSRDICQRGTSLTIQCQVDSQVTMMFWYRQQPGQSLTLIATANQGSEATYESGFVIDKFPISRPNLTFSTLTVSNMSPEDSSIYLCSGKIGENLFFGSGTQLSVL.

This clonotype was recorded a few times. V and J are TRBV7-9 and TRBJ2-7; D gene uncertain. Between the trimmed V and J ends, which lost 5 bases and 6 bases, there was a span of 17 bases. This CDR3 region has 14 residues. CDR1 SEHNR and CDR2 FQNEAQ come from the germline V gene (reference sequence). The CDR3 sequence is CASSALVTPGEQYF. DNA of the CDR3: TGTGCCAGCAGCGCGCTTGTGACCCCGGGCGAGCAGTACTTC.

CDR3 in amino acids: CASRLQGLGELFF. The CDR3 DNA reads TGTGCCAGCAGGTTACAGGGTTTGGGGGAGCTGTTTTTT. The gene calls are TRBV27 and TRBJ2-2; the D gene is possibly TRBD1 (6 bases). The CDR3 consists of 13 residues. Trimming cost V 6 bases and J 8 bases, with 13 bases left between them. Germline V gene data show CDR1 as MNHEY and CDR2 as SMNVEV (reference sequence).

Note on this clonotype: The junction and the germline gene differ at one end; a read error may be behind it. The chain is built from TRBV5-1 and TRBJ1-5, with D maybe TRBD1 (5 bases). CDR1 is SGHRS, CDR2 YFSETQ, per germline. CDR3 length: 21 residues. CDR3 in DNA: TGCACCAGCAGCTCCCCTCTCACAGGTCTTCGTTGCTTCCATAGCAATCAGCCCCAGCATTTT. Translation: CTSSSPLTGLRCFHSNQPQHF.

This chain connects TRBV5-1 to TRBJ2-1, with D possibly TRBD2 on 5 matching bases. Germline V gene lookup returns CDR1 SGHRS and CDR2 YFSETQ. The CDR3 is made up of 17 amino acids. Trimming took off 7 bases at V and 0 bases at J, with 20 bases between the two ends. Here the CDR3 reads CASRLTTVTSSYNEQFF. The CDR3 DNA reads TGCGCCAGCCGACTAACTACAGTTACGAGCTCCTACAATGAGCAGTTCTTC.

The chain links TRBV7-9 to TRBJ1-5; possibly TRBD1 for D (5 bases). The CDR3 covers 15 residues. V gave up 5 bases and J gave up 4 bases, with 15 bases separating them. In germline, CDR1 is SEHNR, CDR2 FQNEAQ (reference sequence). This CDR3 reads CASSPTGALNQPQHF. CDR3 nucleotides: TGTGCCAGCAGCCCGACCGGGGCCCTGAATCAGCCCCAGCATTTT.

V gene TRBV6-6 combines with J gene TRBJ1-1; 7 nucleotides match TRBD1. The V gene end was trimmed by 0 bases and the J gene end by 6 bases; junction bases not matched to a gene: 7. CDR3 length equals 15 residues. Germline V gene sequence: CDR1 MNHNY, CDR2 SVGAGI (reference sequence). The CDR3 spells CASSYSGRGLAEAFF. DNA of the CDR3: TGTGCCAGCAGTTACTCAGGCAGGGGGTTAGCTGAAGCTTTCTTT.

This chain joins TRBV4-1 and TRBJ2-7, with 7 positions matching TRBD1. Germline CDR1 and CDR2: MGHRA and YSYEKL. The CDR3 is made up of 14 amino acids. Trimming removed 3 bases from V and 2 bases from J; junction bases left unmatched: 4. CDR3 sequence: CASSQVGQTYEQYF. In nucleotides, the CDR3 is TGCGCCAGCAGCCAGGTGGGACAGACCTACGAGCAGTACTTC.

The CDR3 DNA reads TGTGCCATCACTTCTAGCGGGGGAGCCGGGGATGGGCAGTTCTTC. It is translated as CAITSSGGAGDGQFF. The chain joins TRBV10-3 to TRBJ2-1; 10 nucleotides align to TRBD2. The CDR3 contains 15 residues. Germline lookup yields CDR1 ENHRY and CDR2 SYGVKD. The V gene end was trimmed by 7 bases and the J gene end by 12 bases; junction bases not matched to a gene: 15.

The V and J genes are TRBV4-1 and TRBJ2-3; D is uncertain. The CDR3 has 16 amino acids. Trimming removed 1 base at V and 2 bases at J, with 13 bases between. Germline V CDR1 and CDR2: MGHRA, YSYEKL. The CDR3: CASSQGSISATDTQYF. The DNA of the CDR3 is TGCGCCAGCAGCCAAGGGAGCATCTCAGCCACAGATACGCAGTATTTT.

In this sample, this clonotype turned up a few times. This chain links TRBV27 with TRBJ2-3; D unclear. Trimming cost V 2 bases and J 3 bases, with 18 bases left between them. The V gene's germline CDR1 is MNHEY and CDR2 SMNVEV (reference sequence). CDR3 length: 17 amino acids. The CDR3 loop reads CASSLNSLIPSTDTQYF. CDR3 nucleotides: TGTGCCAGCAGTTTAAATAGTCTGATACCCAGTACAGATACGCAGTATTTT.

The V and J genes are TRBV4-1 and TRBJ1-1, with TRBD1 as a possible D gene (6 bases). CDR1 is MGHRA and CDR2 is YSYEKL in the germline V gene. This CDR3 is built from 15 residues. The V and J ends lost 1 base and 5 bases respectively, with 14 bases between them. CDR3 region: CASSQGLGAETEAFF. The CDR3 DNA sequence: TGCGCCAGCAGCCAAGGGCTGGGGGCAGAGACTGAAGCTTTCTTT.

This clonotype was picked up a small number of times. A junction boundary mismatches the germline segment, possibly from a read error. The chain carries TRBV7-7 and TRBJ2-5; TRBD2 agrees at 7 bases. CDR3 length: 17 amino acids. The V gene's germline CDR1 is SSHAT and CDR2 FNYEAQ (reference sequence). In DNA, the CDR3 is TGTGCTAGCAGCTTAGGAGGGGTGGCGGGAGCTTCAGAGACCCAGTACTTC. It yields the protein CASSLGGVAGASETQYF.

This clonotype was seen more than once but under ten times. This chain links TRBV25-1 with TRBJ2-1; D is undetermined. The germline V gene encodes CDR1 MGHDK and CDR2 SYGVNS. V lost 11 bases and J 6 bases, leaving 17 bases between the germline ends. CDR3 length equals 13 residues. CDR3 amino acids: CARQGGLSNEQFF. The CDR3 bases are TGTGCCCGGCAAGGCGGTCTTTCCAATGAGCAGTTCTTC.

Of note for this clonotype: The conserved closing phenylalanine or tryptophan is absent in this CDR3, likely reflecting a read error. The chain uses TRBV5-6 and TRBJ2-7; weak D call: TRBD2 (7 bases). The J call may be mistaken, given a closer DNA end match to TRBJ2-5. Looked up from germline, CDR1 is SGHDT and CDR2 is YYEEEE. The CDR3 contains 15 residues. CDR3 sequence reads: CASSSSGGPGETQYC. Here the CDR3 DNA reads TGTGCCAGCAGCTCATCCGGGGGGCCGGGGGAGACCCAGTACTGC.

The chain recombines TRBV5-1 with TRBJ1-4; no definite D call. Looked up from germline, CDR1 is SGHRS and CDR2 is YFSETQ. V lost 0 bases to trimming and J lost 0 bases, with 6 bases between them. The length of the CDR3 is 15 residues. The CDR3 reads CASSLGLSTNEKLFF. For the CDR3, the DNA is TGCGCCAGCAGCTTGGGACTTTCAACTAATGAAAAACTGTTTTTT. The whole variable domain, filled in from reference TRBV5-1 and TRBJ1-4, reads KAGVTQTPRYLIKTRGQQVTLSCSPISGHRSVSWYQQTPGQGLQFLFEYFSETQRNKGNFPGRFSGRQFSNSRSEMNVSTLELGDSALYLCASSLGLSTNEKLFFGSGTQLSVL.

The chain is built from TRBV7-9 and TRBJ2-3; D is uncertain. CDR3 length: 16 amino acids. Per germline, CDR1 SEHNR and CDR2 FQNEAQ (reference sequence). Trimming shortened V by 4 bases and J by 5 bases, and 19 bases separated the two germline ends. CDR3 bases: TGTGCCAGCAGCTCCCTAAGGGCCAGTCTTGAAGATACGCAGTATTTT. Protein product: CASSSLRASLEDTQYF.

To note about this clonotype: At one boundary the junction diverges from the germline segment, which might be a read error. The rearrangement joins TRBV9 to TRBJ2-1, with D perhaps TRBD1 (5 bases). Germline values: CDR1 SGDLS, CDR2 YYNGEE. This CDR3 comprises 15 residues. CDR3 DNA: TGTGCCAGCAGCGCTCTCCAGGGATCCTACAAGGAGCAGTTCTTC. It translates to CASSALQGSYKEQFF.

The rearrangement uses TRBV4-1 and TRBJ2-1; TRBD1 matches 9 bases. Germline assignment: CDR1 MGHRA and CDR2 YSYEKL. CDR3 length equals 16 residues. J lost 1 base, V lost 4 bases, and 5 bases had no gene match. CDR3 sequence: CASSLTGGRSYNEQFF. CDR3 DNA: TGCGCCAGCAGCCTAACAGGGGGCAGGTCCTACAATGAGCAGTTCTTC.

The chain links TRBV20-1 to TRBJ1-1; 7 bases match TRBD1. Germline CDR1 reads DFQATT; CDR2 reads SNEGSKA (reference sequence). V dropped 1 base and J dropped 7; count of bases not matched to a gene: 6. CDR3 length: 13 amino acids. CDR3 in amino acids: CSARVDRENEAFF. DNA for the CDR3: TGCAGTGCTAGAGTCGACAGGGAGAATGAAGCTTTCTTT.

This clonotype was observed a few times. The chain uses TRBV20-1 and TRBJ1-6; 7 bases fit TRBD1. The CDR3 loop spans 15 amino acids. V trimming: 5 bases; J trimming: 7 bases; junction bases outside the gene matches: 11. CDR1 is DFQATT, CDR2 SNEGSKA, per germline (reference sequence). The CDR3 is CSAGEQGNRNSPLHF. The CDR3 DNA reads as TGCAGTGCTGGGGAACAGGGGAATAGAAATTCACCCCTCCACTTT.

V is TRBV5-1 and J is TRBJ2-4; 10 nucleotides align to TRBD1. The junction had 13 bases not matched to a gene; V was cut back by 5 bases and J by 11 bases. Germline CDR1 and CDR2: SGHRS and YFSETQ. The CDR3 covers 15 residues. In DNA form, the CDR3 reads TGCGCCAGCAGGCTTACCTTCGGGACAGGGGAGGTTCAGTACTTC. Amino acids: CASRLTFGTGEVQYF.

A few counts support this clonotype. Here the CDR3 reads CASSLVRQGAVWGDTQYF. Here the CDR3 DNA reads TGTGCCAGCAGCTTAGTTCGTCAGGGGGCGGTTTGGGGAGATACGCAGTATTTT. V gene TRBV7-8 combines with J gene TRBJ2-3; 8 positions agree with TRBD1. Per the germline V gene, CDR1 is SGHVS and CDR2 is FQNEAQ. CDR3 length: 18 residues. V dropped 1 base and J dropped 5; count of bases not matched to a gene: 14.

This clonotype was seen only a few times. V and J are TRBV12-3 or TRBV12-4 and TRBJ2-1; 12 nucleotides line up with TRBD2. V trimming: 6 bases; J trimming: 6 bases; junction bases outside the gene matches: 9. CDR3 size: 16 residues. The CDR3 region is CASSPQLAGGFNEQFF. The DNA for the CDR3 is TGTGCCAGCAGCCCTCAACTAGCGGGGGGTTTCAATGAGCAGTTCTTC.

This sequence joins TRBV7-6 and TRBJ2-1, with D possibly being TRBD2 (7 bases). Trimming stripped 2 bases from V and 0 bases from J, with 17 bases between. The CDR3 sequence is 18 residues long. Per germline, CDR1 SGHVS and CDR2 FNYEAQ. The CDR3 DNA reads TGTGCCAGCAGCTTATGGGTTAGGGGGGGGTCCTCCTACAATGAGCAGTTCTTC. It translates to CASSLWVRGGSSYNEQFF.

The DNA of the CDR3 is TGCAACCCCTCTCCCACTAGCGGGGCTAACTACGAGCAGTACTTC. Amino acid sequence: CNPSPTSGANYEQYF. The chain carries TRBV29-1 and TRBJ2-7, with 10 bases fitting TRBD2. Germline lookup yields CDR1 SQVTM and CDR2 ANQGSEA. This CDR3 contains 15 residues.